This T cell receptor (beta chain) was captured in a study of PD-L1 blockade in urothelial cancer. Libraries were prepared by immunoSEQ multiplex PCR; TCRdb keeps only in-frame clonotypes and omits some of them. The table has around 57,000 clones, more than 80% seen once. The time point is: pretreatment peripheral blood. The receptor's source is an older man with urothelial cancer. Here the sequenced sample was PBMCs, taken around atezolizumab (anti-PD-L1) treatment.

In DNA form, the CDR3 reads TGTGCCAGCAGCCTGGGAGGGGGACCGTCCTACGAGCAGTACTTC. Its protein is CASSLGGGPSYEQYF. The chain is built from TRBV28 and TRBJ2-7; maybe TRBD2 (7 bases). With 6 bases removed from V and 1 base from J, the gap between germline ends came to 16 bases. The CDR3 runs 15 residues. The V gene's germline CDR1 is MDHEN and CDR2 SYDVKM. The full variable domain, completed using reference TRBV28 and TRBJ2-7, is DVKVTQSSRYLVKRTGEKVFLECVQDMDHENMFWYRQDPGLGLRLIYFSYDVKMKEKGDIPEGYSVSREKKERFSLILESASTNQTSMYLCASSLGGGPSYEQYFGPGTRLTVT.